One sample yielded the 27 T cell receptor delta chains listed below, sequenced in a study of γδ T cells in repeated Plasmodium falciparum infection. TCRdb re-called the multiplex PCR reads through CATT. The sample records 55,000 to 70,000 delta-chain clones, approximately 1.7% being singletons. Bulk repertoires came from Vgamma9/Vdelta2+ or Vdelta2-negative gammadelta T cells flow-sorted from PBMC. Material for sequencing was gamma-delta T cells from blood. Receptor source: a pool of human donors (malaria-infected and uninfected, not separated).

This clone was seen ten or more times. The protein recorded in TCRdb matches a much larger clone and deviates from this DNA's translation at residue 6, suggesting a read error; the protein here is obtained by translating the DNA. The gene calls are TRDV2 and TRDJ1, with TRDD3 matching 7 bases. CDR3 length equals 16 residues. With V trimmed by 1 base and J by 0 bases, 7 bases remained unmatched. CDR1 and CDR2 from the germline V gene are GEAIGNYY and EKD. The CDR3: CACDTRYWGHTDKLIF. The CDR3 DNA is TGTGCCTGTGACACGAGGTACTGGGGCCACACCGATAAACTCATCTTT.

This clone was counted ten times or more. This DNA translates differently at residue 13 from the TCRdb protein, which is that of a much larger clone; a read error is likely, and the protein shown is the DNA's own translation. The genes are TRDV1 and TRDJ1; 8 nucleotides match TRDD3. CDR3 length: 20 residues. V shed 0 bases and J 3 bases; nucleotides not matched to a gene: 18. The germline V gene encodes CDR1 TSWWSYY and CDR2 QGS. CDR3 sequence: CALGELILSLWGTRPDKLIF. The CDR3 nucleotides read TGTGCTCTTGGGGAACTGATCCTCTCCCTCTGGGGGACACGACCCGATAAACTCATCTTT.

Concerning this clone: The protein TCRdb gives is from a much larger clone and does not agree with this DNA's translation at residue 13, likely a read error; the protein shown here comes from the DNA. The V and J genes are TRDV1 and TRDJ1, with D possibly being TRDD1 (6 bases). With 5 bases removed from V and 0 bases from J, the gap between germline ends came to 31 bases. This CDR3 has 21 residues. Germline assignment: CDR1 TSWWSYY and CDR2 QGS. CDR3 in DNA: TGTGCTCTTGGGTCCCCTCCAGGGAAATACGGTTCTGTGGCCGACACCGATAAACTCATCTTT. It specifies CALGSPPGKYGSVADTDKLIF.

Notes on this clone: This likely came from a read error, as a far larger clone is one base away. Different DNA sequences within this sample yield the same CDR3. The chain employs TRDV1 and TRDJ1, with D perhaps being TRDD2 or TRDD3 (8 bases each). In the absence of a J gene in TCRdb, the DNA was matched to germline to assign it here. The V gene lost 2 bases and the J gene lost 0 bases, with 25 bases spanning the gap. The germline V gene has CDR1 TSWWSYY and CDR2 QGS. There are 20 residues in the CDR3. The CDR3 protein is CALGEILPKHWGLYTDKLIF. The CDR3 DNA reads as TGTGCTCTTGGGGAAATCCTTCCTAAACACTGGGGGCTCTACACCGATAAACTCATCTTT.

Concerning this clone: This sequence may be a read error, since a much larger clone differs from it by one base. This CDR3 is also generated by other DNA sequences in the sample. The gene calls are TRDV3 and TRDJ1; 12 bases are shared with TRDD3. The CDR3 runs to 20 residues. CDR1 and CDR2 (germline): TVYSNPD, GDNSRS (reference sequence). This CDR3 is CAFVGLPTKLGDTFTDKLIF. CDR3 in DNA: TGTGCCTTTGTGGGGCTACCAACCAAACTGGGGGATACCTTCACCGACAAACTCATCTTT.

This clone was observed a few times. Only one base separates this from a far larger clonotype, so it likely reflects a read error. The sample has other DNA sequences that encode this CDR3 too. For the V gene the call is TRDV1; the J gene has no call; no check of the table's D call, TRDD3, against the DNA was made. The germline V gene encodes CDR1 TSWWSYY and CDR2 QGS. This CDR3 contains 20 residues. The CDR3 DNA sequence: TGTGCTCTTGGTGACTACCACAATTACTGGGGGATGTATTCCACCGATAAACTCATTTTT. It codes for CALGDYHNYWGMYSTDKLIF.

There are a few counts of this clone. TCRdb's protein for this DNA is that of a much larger clone and differs from the translation at residue 16, likely a read error; the protein shown is the DNA translation. No J gene was assigned, while the V gene was called as TRDV2; the DNA was not compared with TRDD3, the D call given in the table. Germline V gene lookup returns CDR1 GEAIGNYY and CDR2 EKD. The CDR3 contains 18 residues. The CDR3 DNA follows: TGTGCCTGTGACACCGTCCGGGGGACCCAATTGTACACCGATAAAATCATCTTT. It specifies CACDTVRGTQLYTDKIIF.

This clone turned up a few times. TCRdb records a much larger clone's protein for this DNA, with a difference at residue 19 that likely arises from a read error; the protein given is the translation of the DNA. This CDR3 is also generated by other DNA sequences in the sample. The rearrangement uses TRDV1 and TRDJ1; the match to TRDD2 covers 9 bases. Germline assignment: CDR1 TSWWSYY and CDR2 QGS. The CDR3 runs 24 residues. The chain's CDR3 is CALGERPSYVPYLGVHLYADKLIF. CDR3 nucleotide sequence: TGTGCTCTTGGGGAACGTCCTTCCTACGTTCCCTACTTGGGGGTTCATCTATACGCCGATAAGCTCATCTTT.

Concerning this clone itself: The protein TCRdb lists belongs to a much larger clone and differs from this DNA's translation at residue 9, which points to a read error; the protein shown is made from the DNA. V and J are TRDV1 and TRDJ3; 9 bases are a match to TRDD3. The J gene, missing from TCRdb, was assigned here through DNA to germline matching. V lost 5 bases and J lost 0; bases outside the gene matches: 23. The CDR3 loop spans 24 amino acids. The germline gives CDR1 TSWWSYY, CDR2 QGS. The CDR3 bases are TGTGCTCTTGGGCCCATCCCCTTCCCACGAACTGGGGGACTGTACTCCTGGGACACCCGACAGATGTTTTTC. This gives the protein CALGPIPFPRTGGLYSWDTRQMFF.

This clone was found a few times. TCRdb's protein for this DNA is that of a much larger clone and differs from the translation at residue 5, likely a read error; the protein shown is the DNA translation. The rearrangement links TRDV1 to TRDJ1; D is unresolved. Germline CDR1 and CDR2: TSWWSYY and QGS. The CDR3 has 19 amino acids. V lost 3 bases, J lost 2 bases, and 25 bases lay in between. CDR3 nucleotides: TGTGCTCTTGGGGATCTAGAGTCGTCCCGGTCCTTTATTACCGATAAACTCATCTTT. It translates to CALGDLESSRSFITDKLIF.

This clone appeared a few times. TCRdb's entry gives the protein of a much larger clone, which mismatches this DNA's translation at residue 6, likely from a read error; the protein reported here is translated from the DNA. CDR3 DNA: TGTGCTCTTGGGGACCGTCACTACTTCTTTCACTGGGCCGCCCTCCGTACCGATAAACTCATCTTT. Residues: CALGDRHYFFHWAALRTDKLIF. The chain links TRDV1 to TRDJ1; weak D call: TRDD3 (6 bases). The CDR3 loop spans 22 amino acids. Germline values: CDR1 TSWWSYY, CDR2 QGS. Trimming removed 3 bases at V and 2 bases at J, with 34 bases between.

This clone was seen a few times. A read error is the likely source, as a far larger clone sits one nucleotide away. Additional DNA sequences in this sample encode the identical CDR3. The rearrangement links TRDV2 to TRDJ1, with 11 bases fitting TRDD3. Germline lookup yields CDR1 GEAIGNYY and CDR2 EKD. The CDR3 sequence is 21 residues long. CDR3 amino acids: CACDTPLGLVLGDTDTDKLIF. The CDR3 nucleotides read TGTGCGTGTGACACTCCACTAGGTCTGGTTCTGGGGGATACCGACACCGATAAACTCATCTTT.

This clone was counted between two and nine times. TCRdb has a much larger clone's protein, which differs at residue 15 from the translation of this DNA, likely because of a read error; what is shown is the protein translated from the DNA. This chain connects TRDV2 to TRDJ1; 11 positions agree with TRDD3. In the absence of a J gene in TCRdb, the DNA was matched to germline to assign it here. Germline V CDR1 and CDR2: GEAIGNYY, EKD. V lost 0 bases to trimming and J lost 3 bases; unmatched junction nucleotides: 26. The length of the CDR3 is 23 residues. CDR3 amino acids: CACDTVQNLGVLGDMREPDKLIF. The CDR3, as DNA: TGTGCCTGTGACACCGTCCAAAATTTAGGAGTACTGGGGGATATGCGGGAACCCGATAAACTCATCTTT.

About this clone itself: The mismatch at residue 17 between this DNA's translation and the TCRdb protein of a much larger clone likely reflects a read error; the protein shown is translated from the DNA. The J gene has no call, while the V gene is TRDV2; no DNA check was done on the table's D call, TRDD3. In germline, CDR1 is GEAIGNYY, CDR2 EKD. The CDR3 sequence is 19 residues long. The CDR3 protein is CACDTAKGGYAMDTDKIIF. The CDR3 DNA reads TGTGCCTGTGACACCGCAAAAGGGGGATACGCGATGGACACCGATAAAATCATCTTT.

Points on this clone: TCRdb lists the protein of a much larger clone for this DNA, which differs at residue 16, so this is likely a read error; the protein given here is translated from the DNA itself. The chain couples TRDV1 to TRDJ1, with 8 bases identical to TRDD3. Because TCRdb records no J gene, it was assigned here through a match of the DNA to germline. CDR1 is TSWWSYY and CDR2 is QGS in the germline V gene. The trim removed 0 bases at V and 0 bases at J, leaving 24 bases unmatched. The length of the CDR3 is 23 residues. The CDR3 region is CALGELFSKDRMGDPLYTDKLIF. For the CDR3, the DNA is TGTGCTCTTGGGGAACTATTTTCTAAGGATCGGATGGGGGATCCGCTTTACACCGATAAACTCATCTTT.

This clone was seen only a few times. A far larger clone differs by one base, so this is likely a read error. The same CDR3 can be traced to other DNA sequences in this sample. The chain uses TRAV36/DV7 and TRDJ1, with a tentative D call TRDD3 (6 bases). From germline, CDR1 is VTNFRS and CDR2 LTSSGIE (reference sequence). This CDR3 contains 21 residues. In DNA form, the CDR3 reads TGTGCCGTGGGGAATTCTACTGATGGGGATCGGGCGGGTGGGTACACCGATAAACTCATCTTT. Its translation: CAVGNSTDGDRAGGYTDKLIF.

Many counts were recorded for this clone. The rearrangement joins TRDV1 to TRDJ1; D ambiguous. Germline values: CDR1 TSWWSYY, CDR2 QGS. The CDR3 length is 14 residues. The V and J ends lost 0 bases and 4 bases respectively, with 9 bases between them. CDR3 nucleotide sequence: TGTGCTCTTGGGGAACTACCAGTAGGCGATAAACTCATCTTT. Its translation is CALGELPVGDKLIF.

In regard to this clone: The protein in TCRdb stems from a much larger clone and differs at residue 21 from this DNA's translation, likely a read error; here the protein is translated from the DNA. The chain links TRDV1 to TRDJ1, with TRDD3 identical over 13 bases. In the absence of a J gene in TCRdb, the DNA was matched to germline to assign it here. Germline loops: CDR1 TSWWSYY, CDR2 QGS. This CDR3 is built from 25 residues. The CDR3 spells CALGELSPTPFYWGIRVPYTGKLIF. CDR3 sequence (DNA): TGTGCTCTTGGGGAACTATCCCCAACGCCTTTTTACTGGGGGATACGAGTACCTTACACCGGTAAACTCATCTTT.

With regard to this clone: This DNA's translation differs at residue 9 from TCRdb's protein, which comes from a much larger clone; a read error is likely, and the protein shown is translated from the DNA. The rearrangement links TRDV1 to TRDJ1; D might be TRDD2 (6 bases). TCRdb gives no J gene; it was assigned here by matching the DNA to germline. This CDR3 is 20 amino acids long. With 1 base removed from V and 0 bases from J, the gap between germline ends came to 24 bases. Germline-derived CDR1 and CDR2 are TSWWSYY and QGS. The CDR3 loop is CALGEPPEGLPQKYTDKLIF. The CDR3 nucleotides are TGTGCTCTTGGGGAACCCCCGGAAGGCCTTCCCCAAAAGTACACCGATAAACTCATCTTT.

With respect to this clone: The mismatch at residue 21 between this DNA's translation and the TCRdb protein of a much larger clone likely reflects a read error; the protein shown is translated from the DNA. The rearrangement links TRDV1 to TRDJ1; 11 bases align to TRDD3. The J gene is absent in TCRdb and was assigned here via DNA matching to germline. Germline-derived CDR1 and CDR2 are TSWWSYY and QGS. Trimming at V came to 2 bases and at J to 3 bases, leaving 44 bases not matched to a gene. This CDR3 has 29 residues. Written as DNA, the CDR3 is TGTGCTCTTGGGGAATTCATACAGTCCGAGCCTGGGGGATACTTCAAGGTCGAACCATTCCTTAATGTGGCCGATAAACTCATCTTT. Protein sequence: CALGEFIQSEPGGYFKVEPFLNVADKLIF.

There are many counts of this clone. A far larger clone lies a single base away; this is likely a read error. This CDR3 is also generated by other DNA sequences in the sample. The chain is built from TRDV1 and TRDJ1, with TRDD3 identical over 10 bases. Germline assignment: CDR1 TSWWSYY and CDR2 QGS. The CDR3 runs to 18 residues. V lost 6 bases to trimming and J lost 4 bases; unmatched junction nucleotides: 17. The CDR3 here is CALGIHDHGGDTNDKLIF. As DNA, the CDR3 is TGTGCTCTTGGTATTCACGACCACGGGGGGGATACGAACGATAAACTCATCTTT.

There are many counts of this clone. A far larger clone is one nucleotide away, so this likely arose from a read error. Other nucleotide sequences from this sample produce the same CDR3. The chain links TRDV1 to TRDJ1; 9 bases are a match to TRDD3. The J gene comes from matching the DNA to germline here; TCRdb lacks it. Trimming took 5 bases from V and 7 from J; bases not matched to a gene: 29. The germline V gene encodes CDR1 TSWWSYY and CDR2 QGS. The CDR3 contains 21 residues. This CDR3 reads CALGNGFPILLGDLGAGKLIF. CDR3 DNA: TGTGCTCTTGGGAATGGCTTCCCTATCCTTCTGGGGGATCTGGGGGCTGGTAAACTCATCTTT.

Only a few counts were recorded for this clone. The protein TCRdb lists belongs to a much larger clone and differs from this DNA's translation at residue 12, which points to a read error; the protein shown is made from the DNA. The rearrangement links TRDV1 to TRDJ1; 8 bases are a match to TRDD3. The CDR3 length is 16 residues. After removal of 6 bases from V and 6 bases from J, the junction contained 15 bases not matched to a gene. CDR1 is TSWWSYY, CDR2 QGS, per germline. The CDR3 DNA is TGTGCTCTTGGTAGGGCTACTCTGGGGGACAACAATAAACTCATCTTT. This gives the protein CALGRATLGDNNKLIF.

The table lists this clone with a few counts. The mismatch at residue 12 between this DNA's translation and the TCRdb protein of a much larger clone likely reflects a read error; the protein shown is translated from the DNA. The rearrangement uses TRDV2 and TRDJ1, with 7 positions matching TRDD3. V shed 0 bases and J 0 bases; nucleotides not matched to a gene: 15. CDR3 size: 19 residues. Germline values: CDR1 GEAIGNYY, CDR2 EKD. CDR3 protein: CACDTVETGGDQYTDKLIF. The CDR3 nucleotides read TGTGCCTGTGACACCGTCGAAACAGGGGGGGATCAGTACACCGATAAACTCATCTTT.

This clone was observed a few times. With a far larger clone one base away, a read error is the likely cause. Other DNA sequences within the sample encode an identical CDR3. The genes are TRDV1 and TRDJ1; 12 bases are a match to TRDD3. In the absence of a J gene in TCRdb, the DNA was matched to germline to assign it here. Germline values: CDR1 TSWWSYY, CDR2 QGS. CDR3 length: 20 amino acids. In nucleotides, the CDR3 is TGTGCTCTTGGGGAACGGAGCAATCCACGGCTGGGGGATACGCCCGACAAACTCATCTTT. Translating gives CALGERSNPRLGDTPDKLIF.

The sample holds a few counts of this clone. A far larger clone is only one base removed, so a read error is likely. This sample also contains other DNA sequences that code for the same CDR3. V is TRDV2 and J is TRDJ1, with 10 bases identical to TRDD3. This CDR3 comprises 17 residues. Germline V CDR1 and CDR2: GEAIGNYY, EKD. Losses at the gene ends were 0 bases for V and 0 bases for J; bases not matched to a gene: 6. As DNA, the CDR3 is TGTGCCTGTGACACCGTTCCTACTGGGGGATACACCGATAAACTCATCTTT. It translates to CACDTVPTGGYTDKLIF.

Worth noting for this clone: This is likely an artifact of a read error, given a far larger clone one base away. This chain connects TRDV1 to TRDJ1, with D maybe TRDD3 (6 bases). TCRdb is silent on the J gene; assignment here came from matching the DNA to germline. CDR3 length: 21 amino acids. CDR1 TSWWSYY and CDR2 QGS come from the germline V gene. CDR3 sequence (DNA): TGTGCCCTTGGGGAACTAAGGATAGTGGGACTAGTCTGGGGAGACACCGATAAACTCATCTTT. Its translation: CALGELRIVGLVWGDTDKLIF.